This T cell receptor (beta chain) was captured in a study of regulatory T cells in long-lasting Graves disease. This clonotype has ten or more counts. Germline CDR1 reads KGHSH; CDR2 reads LQKENI. The V end lost 0 bases, the J end lost 5 bases, and 7 bases lay between the germline ends. The CDR3 sequence is 13 residues long. Relying on iRepertoire HTBI primers and Arm-PCR of CDR3 regions, the team built TCR beta libraries. Via MiXCR, TCRdb re-called the multiplex PCR reads, giving one row per CDR3 protein. The sample shows hundreds of thousands of distinct CDR3 sequences, roughly a sixth of them seen only once. The time point was: newly diagnosed GD, antithyroid drugs for less than 3 months. PBMCs were the source of the RNA used for TCR sequencing. The sample was also linked to a second study, of T cells in Graves' hyperthyroidism and ophthalmopathy.

The chain is built from TRBV18 and TRBJ1-1; unclear D gene. The source of this sequence is a woman aged 40-65 years with Graves disease. The material was peripheral blood mononuclear cells (PBMCs), obtained at new diagnosis, from a patient treated with antithyroid drugs. This CDR3 is CASSPPGSTEAFF. The CDR3 nucleotides read TGTGCCAGCTCACCACCGGGGAGTACTGAAGCTTTCTTT.